This is a list of T cell receptor beta chains from one sample in a study of early T cells in non-severe SARS-CoV-2 infection. Each CDR3 protein is one row after TCRdb ran MiXCR on the 5' RACE reads. This table has more than 80,000 distinct CDR3 sequences, roughly 13% appearing once. The specimen was whole blood. These receptors came from an adult who was a healthcare worker with PCR-confirmed SARS-CoV-2 infection or an uninfected control (not recorded which). Each CDR3 is given with its conserved first and last residue. Fields, in order: V gene, D gene, clone size, J gene, CDR3 DNA, CDR3 protein. D genes are given only for firm matches. Size values are once, few and many counts, or a class for expanded clones, and some rows have none.

TRBV29-1,.,.,TRBJ1-3,TGCAGCGCAGCCGGAAGTTTTAACACCATATATTTT,CSAAGSFNTIYF
TRBV11-2,.,many,TRBJ1-6,TGTGCCAGCAGCTTCCGGCGGCCAGGGACAAATTCACCCCTCCACTTT,CASSFRRPGTNSPLHF
TRBV7-9,.,few,TRBJ2-2,TGTGCCAGCAGCTTGGCTGACCCCGGGGAGCTGTTTTTT,CASSLADPGELFF
TRBV27,TRBD1,many,TRBJ2-5,TGTGCCAGCAGATTGGACAGGGAAGGGAAAGAGACCCAGTACTTC,CASRLDREGKETQYF
TRBV12-3/TRBV12-4,TRBD2,.,TRBJ2-1,TGTGCCAGCTCGAGCGGGGTCGAGCAGTTCTTC,CASSSGVEQFF
TRBV30,TRBD2,many,TRBJ2-3,TGTGCCTGGGGAGGCGGGCGGGGGTCCACAGATACGCAGTATTTT,CAWGGGRGSTDTQYF
TRBV11-2,TRBD1,.,TRBJ1-6,TGTGCCAGCAGCCCCTGGACAGGAGCGGACTTT,CASSPWTGADF
TRBV7-9,.,few,TRBJ2-7,TGTGCCAGCAGTCCCAGCCCGCCCTCCTACGAGCAGTACTTC,CASSPSPPSYEQYF
TRBV29-1,.,.,TRBJ1-2,TGCAGCTCCCAGCCGGTCGGAGGAGGCTATGGCTACACCTTC,CSSQPVGGGYGYTF
TRBV6-5,TRBD1,.,TRBJ1-2,TGTGCCAGCAGCCAGACAGGGGCTGGCTACACCTTC,CASSQTGAGYTF
TRBV20-1,.,few,TRBJ1-1,TGCAGTGCTAGAGTTTGGGGGGGTACTGAAGCTTTCTTT,CSARVWGGTEAFF
TRBV2,.,.,TRBJ2-7,TGTGCCAGCATCGGACATGGGGCTGGCGAGCAGTACTTC,CASIGHGAGEQYF
TRBV18,TRBD1,few,TRBJ2-5,TGTGCCAGCTCACCAGGACAGGAAGAGACCCAGTACTTC,CASSPGQEETQYF
TRBV10-3,.,once,TRBJ2-7,TGTGCCATCAGCCTCGACTCTTCCTACGAGCAGTACTTC,CAISLDSSYEQYF
TRBV5-6,.,.,TRBJ2-2,TGTGCCAGCAGCCCCGTCGACAGGCGTAGCACCGGGGAGCTGTTTTTT,CASSPVDRRSTGELFF
TRBV7-6,.,many,TRBJ2-2,TGTGCCAGCAGCTTAGCGGGGGCAGGGACGAACACCGGGGAGCTGTTTTTT,CASSLAGAGTNTGELFF
TRBV11-2,.,.,TRBJ1-1,TGTGCCAGCAGCTTAGACAGGGGGAACACTGAAGCTTTCTTT,CASSLDRGNTEAFF
TRBV7-6,TRBD2,.,TRBJ2-1,TGTGCCAGCAGCCAAGGGTTTAGCGGGGGGGCCTCCCATGAGCAGTTCTTC,CASSQGFSGGASHEQFF
TRBV15,TRBD2,many,TRBJ2-1,TGTGCCACCAGCCTAGGACTAGCCAATGAGCAGTTCTTC,CATSLGLANEQFF
TRBV18,TRBD2,many,TRBJ2-3,TGTGCCAGCTCACCGCCGGGACTAGCGGGGGACCGAGATACGCAGTATTTT,CASSPPGLAGDRDTQYF
TRBV2,.,few,TRBJ2-2,TGTGCCAGCAAAGACTTTCCCAACACCGGGGAGCTGTTTTTT,CASKDFPNTGELFF
TRBV10-1,.,many,TRBJ2-2,TGCGCCAGCAAGGGGCAGAGCGGGGAGCTGTTTTTT,CASKGQSGELFF
TRBV7-2,.,.,TRBJ2-7,TGTGCCAGCAGCTTAGGGGCTAGCGCGGTATACGAGCAGTACTTC,CASSLGASAVYEQYF
TRBV20-1,.,many,TRBJ1-2,TGCAGTGCTGAGGACATACGAACGTATGGCTACACCTTC,CSAEDIRTYGYTF
TRBV20-1,TRBD1,.,TRBJ1-1,TGCAGTGCCGAACGGACAGGGACTGAAGCTTTCTTT,CSAERTGTEAFF
TRBV19,TRBD1,.,TRBJ2-7,TGTGCCAGTAGGCGACCAGGGGGCAACTACGAGCAGTACTTC,CASRRPGGNYEQYF